This TCR beta chain derives from a study of a mutant IDH1 vaccine in newly diagnosed glioma. Overall study: The initiation of vaccination occurred 4-6 weeks after radiotherapy alone, or with temozolomide cycles. The therapy given earlier, which was standard therapy, consisted of radiotherapy, temozolomide, or both, and most of the patients received both.

TCRdb's table, derived via immunoSEQ multiplex PCR, lists solely in-frame clones and lacks some. The data show some 61,000 clones, approximately 84% seen once. Sample time point: week 35, safety follow-up. Doses of 300 ug of mutant IDH1 20-mer peptide were given with topical imiquimod. The V end lost 3 bases, the J end lost 5 bases, and 14 bases lay between the germline ends. CDR3 size: 14 residues. CDR1 is LNHDA, CDR2 SQIVND, per germline (reference sequence). About this clone itself: Its specificity is unknown.

This clonotype was obtained from a man aged 18 to 29 with glioma. The sequencing here drew on PBMCs, taken from a glioma patient whose treatment included an IDH1 peptide vaccine. J is TRBJ2-7 and V is TRBV19; the D gene is possibly TRBD1 (6 bases). The CDR3 DNA reads TGTGCCAGTAGTATCAACAGGGCCGGGGACGAGCAGTACTTC. As protein: CASSINRAGDEQYF.